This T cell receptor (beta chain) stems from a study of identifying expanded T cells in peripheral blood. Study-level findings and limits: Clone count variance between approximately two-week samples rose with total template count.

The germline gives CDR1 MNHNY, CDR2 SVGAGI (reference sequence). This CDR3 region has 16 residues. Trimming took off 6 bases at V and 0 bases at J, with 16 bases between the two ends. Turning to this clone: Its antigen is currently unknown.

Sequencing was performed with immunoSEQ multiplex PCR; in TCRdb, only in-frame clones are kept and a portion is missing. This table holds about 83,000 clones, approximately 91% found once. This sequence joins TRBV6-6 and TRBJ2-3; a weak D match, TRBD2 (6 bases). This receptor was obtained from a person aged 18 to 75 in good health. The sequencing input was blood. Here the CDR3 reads CASRPPTSLSTDTQYF. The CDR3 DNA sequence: TGTGCCAGCAGACCACCCACTAGCCTTAGCACAGATACGCAGTATTTT.